A selection of T cell receptor beta chains follows, all from one sample in a study of blood T cell repertoires in COVID-19. This table comes from immunoSEQ multiplex PCR, and its TCRdb copy is limited to in-frame clones, with some not included. This table has under 200,000 clones, approximately 86% appearing once. Sequenced sample: peripheral blood. The receptors derive from a man in his 60s with acute or convalescent COVID-19. CDR3s include the opening cysteine and the closing phenylalanine or tryptophan. The order of the fields is J gene, V gene, clone size, D gene, CDR3 DNA, CDR3 protein. The D gene is left open where the match is weak. Not all rows give a size; the values are once, few, many and, for expanded clones, a class.

TRBJ1-4	TRBV7-9	NA	TRBD1	TGTGCCAGCAGCTTAGGGGACAGGGTAACTGAAAAACTGTTTTTT	CASSLGDRVTEKLFF
TRBJ2-2	TRBV29-1	NA	NA	TGCAGCGTCAGGGGGCTAGCGGGATTCGGGGAGCTGTTTTTT	CSVRGLAGFGELFF
TRBJ2-1	TRBV2	NA	NA	TGTGCCAGCAGCCCTGAGGAGGCCCGCTACAATGAGCAGTTCTTC	CASSPEEARYNEQFF
TRBJ1-3	TRBV7-9	few	NA	TGTGCCACTACTCCTCCGAGGAGCGGAAACACCATATATTTT	CATTPPRSGNTIYF
TRBJ2-7	TRBV2	once	NA	TGTGCCAGCAGTGATACAGGAATCTACGAGCAGTACTTC	CASSDTGIYEQYF
TRBJ2-7	TRBV7-2	NA	TRBD2	TGTGCCAGCAGCTTAGTGGCTAGCGGGAGGTTTAAGGACCTTTACGAGCAGTACTTC	CASSLVASGRFKDLYEQYF
TRBJ1-5	TRBV20-1	NA	NA	TGCAGTGCTAGTGATGGGCGGACTGATCAGCCCCAGCATTTT	CSASDGRTDQPQHF
TRBJ2-1	TRBV5-1	NA	TRBD2	TGCGCCAGCAGCCCCCTGTCGGGACTAGCGAGTTACAATGAGCAGTTCTTC	CASSPLSGLASYNEQFF
TRBJ1-1	TRBV9	NA	NA	TGTGCCAGCAGCCCGCGGGATGGGCGTAACACTGAAGCTTTCTTT	CASSPRDGRNTEAFF
TRBJ1-2	TRBV7-9	NA	TRBD1	TGTGCCAGCAGCTTAACGGGACAGGGGGCGGAGGGCTACACCTTC	CASSLTGQGAEGYTF
TRBJ1-2	TRBV24-1	once	NA	TGTGCCACCAGTGATTCCGCGGGACGATACTATGGCTACACCTTC	CATSDSAGRYYGYTF
TRBJ2-7	TRBV6-1	NA	TRBD2	TGTGCCAGCAGTGAAGCGCTTGGAAGCGGGAGGGCCCACGAGCAGTACTTC	CASSEALGSGRAHEQYF
TRBJ2-5	TRBV19	NA	NA	TGTGCCAGTAGTATAGGACTAGTGGGAGAGACCCAGTACTTC	CASSIGLVGETQYF
TRBJ2-5	TRBV7-9	NA	TRBD1	TGTGCCAGCAGCTCCTTGACAGGGATTAGGGAGACCCAGTACTTC	CASSSLTGIRETQYF
TRBJ2-7	TRBV5-1	NA	NA	TGCGCCAGCAGCTTGGGAGCGCGGTACGAGCAGTACTTC	CASSLGARYEQYF
TRBJ2-1	TRBV27	NA	NA	TGTGCCAGCAGTTCCCGGGACATATACAATGAGCAGTTCTTC	CASSSRDIYNEQFF
TRBJ2-5	TRBV24-1	NA	NA	TGTGCCACCAGTGATCCCCCGCGCGAGACCCAGTACTTC	CATSDPPRETQYF
TRBJ1-1	TRBV4-1	NA	NA	TGCGCCAGCAGCCAAGAAGGAGCGACCCAAGCTTTCTTT	CASSQEGATQAFF
TRBJ2-3	TRBV18	NA	NA	TGTGCCAGCTCACTAATCACAGATACGCAGTATTTT	CASSLITDTQYF
TRBJ2-3	TRBV5-1	NA	TRBD2	TGCGCCAGCAGCCTCACAGCGGGAAAAGATACGCAGTATTTT	CASSLTAGKDTQYF
TRBJ1-6	TRBV4-2	NA	NA	TGTGCCAGCAGCCAAGACAGGGGAGACTCACCCCTCCACTTT	CASSQDRGDSPLHF
TRBJ1-4	TRBV27	NA	NA	TGTGCCAGCAGTTTATCGAGGAGTACGAAACTGTTTTTT	CASSLSRSTKLFF
TRBJ2-3	TRBV7-9	NA	NA	TGTGCCAGCAGCCTGGGGGAGGCGGCCAGACGAGGGGCGCAGTATTTT	CASSLGEAARRGAQYF
TRBJ1-1	TRBV19	NA	TRBD1	TGTGCCAGTAGTACGCCGACAGGGCTCACTGAAGCTTTCTTT	CASSTPTGLTEAFF
TRBJ1-4	TRBV5-1	NA	NA	TGCGCCAGCAGCTTGGGAGGAGCAACTAATGAAAAACTGTTTTTT	CASSLGGATNEKLFF
TRBJ1-6	TRBV7-9	NA	NA	TGTGCCAGCACATGGGGGGGTGCCGTTAATTCACCCCTCCACTTT	CASTWGGAVNSPLHF
TRBJ2-2	TRBV24-1	NA	NA	TGTGCCACCGGTGGGAGACGGACCGGGGAGCTGTTTTTT	CATGGRRTGELFF
TRBJ1-1	TRBV30	NA	NA	TGTGCCTGGAATCGAGGCCGGAACACTGAAGCTTTCTTT	CAWNRGRNTEAFF
TRBJ1-6	TRBV5-6	once	NA	TGTGCCAGCAGCCGGGTCAATTCACCCCTCCACTTT	CASSRVNSPLHF
TRBJ2-5	TRBV2	once	TRBD2	TGTGCCAGCTATAGCGGGAGGGAGACCCAGTACTTC	CASYSGRETQYF
TRBJ2-7	TRBV7-2	NA	NA	TGTGCCAGCAGCCCTAAGGACAGCTCCTACGAGCAGTACTTC	CASSPKDSSYEQYF
TRBJ1-1	TRBV3-1/TRBV3-2	NA	NA	TGTGCCAGCAGCCAAGCCCAGGGAGGCACTGAAGCTTTCTTT	CASSQAQGGTEAFF
TRBJ1-1	TRBV6-5	NA	TRBD1	TGTGCCAGCAGTTCCGACAGGGTAAACACTGAAGCTTTCTTT	CASSSDRVNTEAFF
TRBJ1-2	TRBV6-6	NA	TRBD1	TGTGCCAGCAGCCCCGGGACAGTAATTTATGGCTACACCTTC	CASSPGTVIYGYTF
TRBJ2-7	TRBV30	NA	TRBD2	TGTGCCTGGAGTGTATTCCGGACTAGCGGGATCCCAGGGAACGAGCAGTACTTC	CAWSVFRTSGIPGNEQYF
TRBJ2-3	TRBV19	NA	TRBD2	TGTGCCAGTAATGAACTAGCGGGAGGGATGGGCACAGATACGCAGTATTTT	CASNELAGGMGTDTQYF
TRBJ2-7	TRBV11-2	NA	NA	TGTGCCAGCAGCTTAATGCGGGCGGGGCAGTACTTC	CASSLMRAGQYF
TRBJ1-6	TRBV30	NA	NA	TGTGCCTGGAGACCAAAGGGGGACGGTTCACCCCTCCACTTT	CAWRPKGDGSPLHF
TRBJ2-6	TRBV3-1/TRBV3-2	NA	NA	TGTGCCAGCAGCCCGACGAGGGCGGGGGCCAACGTCCTGACTTTC	CASSPTRAGANVLTF
TRBJ2-1	TRBV5-1	NA	TRBD2	TGCGCCAGCAGCTCCCAGCGGGAGGCCTATGGGGAGCAGTTCTTC	CASSSQREAYGEQFF
TRBJ2-1	TRBV2	NA	TRBD2	TGTGCCAGCAGCCAGCGGGAGTACAATGAGCAGTTCTTC	CASSQREYNEQFF
TRBJ1-5	TRBV5-8	once	TRBD1	TGTGCCAGCGACCCGGGACAGGGGCTTTTCTATCAGCCCCAGCATTTT	CASDPGQGLFYQPQHF
TRBJ2-5	TRBV5-1	NA	TRBD1	TGCGCCAGCAGAGAGGCAGGGGGCTGGGAGACCCAGTACTTC	CASREAGGWETQYF
TRBJ1-2	TRBV2	NA	TRBD1	TGTGCCTCAGCCGGGGCGACAGGGAGGTATGGCTACACCTTC	CASAGATGRYGYTF
TRBJ2-7	TRBV4-1	few	NA	TGCGCCAGCAGCCAAGAAAGTTGGGGGCAGGGGTCTGCCTACGAGCAGTACTTC	CASSQESWGQGSAYEQYF
TRBJ2-1	TRBV28	NA	TRBD2	TGTGCCAGCACCGGGACTAGCGGTTACAATGAGCAGTTCTTC	CASTGTSGYNEQFF
TRBJ2-7	TRBV2	NA	NA	TGTGCCAGCAAGCCCAGGGCCTACGAGCAGTACTTC	CASKPRAYEQYF
TRBJ1-1	TRBV12-3/TRBV12-4	NA	NA	TGTGCCAGCAGTTTAGCCCAACAGGCTTTCTTT	CASSLAQQAFF